This T cell receptor (beta chain) was sequenced in a study of glioma-infiltrating T cells. Study-level results: Non-neoplastic patients had below-expected tissue-blood divergence, while all gliomas exceeded expectation.

Remarks on this clonotype: Its antigen is still unknown.

This CDR3 has 15 amino acids. From germline, CDR1 is SGHTA and CDR2 FQGNSA. The V end was cut by 1 base, the J end by 0 bases, with 8 bases between. TCR alpha and beta CDR3 regions were amplified from RNA using iRepertoire nested multiplex PCR. Input was roughly 85-450 ng of tissue mRNA or PBMC total RNA. TCRdb reanalysed the multiplex PCR reads using MiXCR and keeps one entry per CDR3 protein. The data contain over 90,000 distinct CDR3 sequences, around 30% of them singletons. The sequence derives from a human donor with low-grade glioma or glioblastoma, undergoing nonglioma brain surgery, or in good health (not recorded which). This chain uses TRBV7-2 with TRBJ2-3; D unresolved. Sequenced: glioma tissue, nonneoplastic brain tissue, or PBMCs (not recorded which). CDR3: CASSLGLTSTDTQYF. The CDR3, as DNA: TGTGCCAGCAGCTTAGGGCTGACTAGCACAGATACGCAGTATTTT. The complete variable domain, with remaining parts taken from reference TRBV7-2 and TRBJ2-3, reads GAGVSQSPSNKVTEKGKDVELRCDPISGHTALYWYRQSLGQGLEFLIYFQGNSAPDKSGLPSDRFSAERTGGSVSTLTIQRTQQEDSAVYLCASSLGLTSTDTQYFGPGTRLTVL.